Listed below are T cell receptor beta chains from one sample, sequenced in a study of T cells expressing NK-cell markers. Using the 5' RACE reads, TCRdb records one entry per CDR3 protein without DNA. This table holds 350,000 to 450,000 distinct CDR3 sequences. The sequenced sample was blood T cells: a sorted CD56 or NKG2C T cell subset, CD4+ or CD8+ T cells, or bulk PBMC T cells (not recorded which). Receptor source: a man aged 18-70 years in good health. CDR3s include the opening cysteine and the closing phenylalanine or tryptophan. Each record gives: J gene, V gene, CDR3 protein.

j_call: TRBJ1-6
v_call: TRBV20-1
cdr3_aa: CSASRRYNSPLHF

j_call: TRBJ1-5
v_call: TRBV20-1
cdr3_aa: CSASHRRGNQPQHF

j_call: TRBJ1-1
v_call: TRBV12-3/TRBV12-4
cdr3_aa: CASSLPVWGGTEAFF

j_call: TRBJ1-1
v_call: TRBV3-1
cdr3_aa: CASSHWQGDTEAFF

j_call: TRBJ1-1
v_call: TRBV4-2
cdr3_aa: CASSQDPNRKTEAFF

j_call: TRBJ2-1
v_call: TRBV11-2
cdr3_aa: CASSLGRDFIQGNEQFF

j_call: TRBJ2-4
v_call: TRBV27
cdr3_aa: CASSLGTEVNIQYF

j_call: TRBJ2-1
v_call: TRBV7-2
cdr3_aa: CASSLVGKAGQFF

j_call: TRBJ1-1
v_call: TRBV5-5
cdr3_aa: CASSWALLVNTEAFF

j_call: TRBJ1-3
v_call: TRBV11-2
cdr3_aa: CASSLDRGPIYF

j_call: TRBJ2-2
v_call: TRBV29-1
cdr3_aa: CSVGVLGNTGELFF

j_call: TRBJ1-6
v_call: TRBV5-5
cdr3_aa: CASSLGTGGSTPLHF

j_call: TRBJ2-7
v_call: TRBV9
cdr3_aa: CASSASVLGEQYF

j_call: TRBJ2-1
v_call: TRBV28
cdr3_aa: CASSGTGRSYNEQFF

j_call: TRBJ1-2
v_call: TRBV2
cdr3_aa: CASSGHSPWGMDGYTF